Listed below are T cell receptor beta chains from one sample, sequenced in a study of persistence of HIV-infected CD4 T cells. Their specific antigens are unknown. Measured with immunoSEQ multiplex PCR; TCRdb has only the in-frame clones, and not every one. The profile shows 35,000 to 45,000 clones, over 75% of them singletons. The starting material was cultured CD4+ T cells from PBMCs, obtained from a patient who received antiretroviral therapy. The origin of the receptors is an adult with HIV. The donor label of this sample is uncertain. Both conserved end residues are part of each CDR3. A D gene is named only where the DNA matches it firmly. Clone size is stated in some rows and not others, as once, few, many or a class when expanded.

clone size | J gene | V gene | D gene | CDR3 protein | CDR3 DNA
. | TRBJ1-2 | TRBV5-1 | . | CASSLEGDYGYTF | TGCGCCAGCAGCTTGGAGGGTGACTATGGCTACACCTTC
. | TRBJ2-7 | TRBV28 | . | CASSFPRGSYEQYF | TGTGCCAGCAGTTTTCCACGGGGATCCTACGAGCAGTACTTC
few | TRBJ1-1 | TRBV27 | . | CASSPGQRNTEAFF | TGTGCCAGCAGTCCTGGACAGAGGAACACTGAAGCTTTCTTT
. | TRBJ2-2 | TRBV18 | . | CASPRGGLNTGELFF | TGTGCCAGTCCCAGGGGGGGACTCAACACCGGGGAGCTGTTTTTT
. | TRBJ1-2 | TRBV19 | . | CASSITGSTYYGYTF | TGTGCCAGTAGTATAACCGGGTCTACATACTATGGCTACACCTTC
. | TRBJ2-7 | TRBV19 | TRBD1 | CASSAGTVSYEQYF | TGTGCCAGTAGTGCCGGGACAGTCTCCTACGAGCAGTACTTC
. | TRBJ1-6 | TRBV27 | TRBD1 | CASSLGTGLGSPLHF | TGTGCCAGCAGTTTAGGGACAGGCCTGGGTTCACCCCTCCACTTT
. | TRBJ2-7 | TRBV29-1 | TRBD1 | CSVEVGQGSYEQYF | TGCAGCGTTGAAGTGGGACAGGGGTCCTACGAGCAGTACTTC
. | TRBJ2-1 | TRBV29-1 | . | CSVETRDEQFF | TGCAGCGTTGAAACGAGGGATGAGCAGTTCTTC
. | TRBJ2-1 | TRBV19 | TRBD2 | CASSMTLAGGLDEQFF | TGTGCCAGTAGTATGACACTAGCGGGGGGGCTGGATGAGCAGTTCTTC
. | TRBJ2-7 | TRBV19 | TRBD1 | CASSIGTGTYEQYF | TGTGCCAGTAGTATTGGGACAGGGACCTACGAGCAGTACTTC
. | TRBJ2-3 | TRBV6-5 | . | CASSYNTRDTQYF | TGTGCCAGCAGTTACAACACTCGGGATACGCAGTATTTT
. | TRBJ1-1 | TRBV28 | . | CASSLYGGSTEAFF | TGTGCCAGCAGTTTATATGGGGGGTCGACTGAAGCTTTCTTT
. | TRBJ2-1 | TRBV19 | TRBD2 | CASMEGLKANNEQFF | TGTGCCAGTATGGAGGGACTAAAGGCGAACAATGAGCAGTTCTTC
. | TRBJ1-3 | TRBV4-1 | . | CASSLEMWTVGNTIYF | TGCGCCAGCAGCCTAGAAATGTGGACAGTTGGAAACACCATATATTTT
. | TRBJ1-1 | TRBV4-1 | . | CASSQAPAGIGPEAFF | TGCGCCAGCAGCCAGGCCCCCGCGGGGATCGGGCCTGAAGCTTTCTTT
. | TRBJ2-6 | TRBV7-2 | TRBD2 | CASTLNGGNSGANVLTF | TGTGCCAGCACCTTGAACGGGGGGAACTCTGGGGCCAACGTCCTGACTTTC
. | TRBJ1-1 | TRBV20-1 | . | CSALRTTEAFF | TGCAGTGCTCTCAGGACAACTGAAGCTTTCTTT
. | TRBJ2-6 | TRBV7-2 | . | CASSLWVANVLTF | TGTGCCAGCAGCTTATGGGTGGCCAACGTCCTGACTTTC
. | TRBJ2-1 | TRBV28 | TRBD2 | CASRQGPKRGGINEQFF | TGTGCCAGCCGCCAGGGTCCAAAGCGGGGGGGGATCAATGAGCAGTTCTTC
. | TRBJ1-5 | TRBV10-2 | . | CASRPGPRGNQPQHF | TGCGCCAGCAGACCGGGACCCCGGGGCAATCAGCCCCAGCATTTT
. | TRBJ1-5 | TRBV27 | . | CASSSGTGIGGPQHF | TGTGCCAGCAGTTCCGGGACGGGTATCGGGGGGCCCCAGCATTTT
. | TRBJ2-1 | TRBV5-1 | TRBD1 | CASSTTGNEQFF | TGCGCCAGCAGCACGACAGGGAATGAGCAGTTCTTC
once | TRBJ2-1 | TRBV25-1 | . | CASSDGRYNEQFF | TGTGCCAGCAGTGATGGGAGGTACAATGAGCAGTTCTTC
. | TRBJ2-1 | TRBV7-3 | . | CASSLRGQSSYNEQFF | TGTGCCAGCAGCTTGAGGGGTCAGAGCTCCTACAATGAGCAGTTCTTC
. | TRBJ2-7 | TRBV7-2 | TRBD1 | CASSSDRVNEQYF | TGTGCCAGCAGCTCAGACAGGGTCAACGAGCAGTACTTC
. | TRBJ1-1 | TRBV15 | TRBD1 | CATSRGTGTGVGTEAFF | TGTGCCACCAGCAGAGGAACCGGGACAGGGGTGGGAACTGAAGCTTTCTTT
once | TRBJ2-3 | TRBV5-4 | TRBD2 | CASSLPPAGATDTQYF | TGTGCCAGCAGTTTACCGCCAGCGGGGGCCACAGATACGCAGTATTTT
. | TRBJ1-5 | TRBV15 | . | CATSSLGRFEAQHF | TGTGCCACCAGCAGCTTGGGACGTTTTGAAGCCCAGCATTTT
. | TRBJ1-2 | TRBV6-5 | . | CASSYSQGSGGYTF | TGTGCCAGCAGTTACTCTCAGGGCTCCGGTGGCTACACCTTC
. | TRBJ1-3 | TRBV5-5 | TRBD1 | CASSFRDSSGNTIYF | TGTGCCAGCAGCTTTAGGGACAGCTCTGGAAACACCATATATTTT
. | TRBJ2-1 | TRBV28 | TRBD2 | CASTTRGGGGAFYNEQFF | TGTGCCAGCACCACCCGTGGAGGCGGGGGAGCATTCTACAATGAGCAGTTCTTC
. | TRBJ1-2 | TRBV6-5 | . | CASRRTASYGYTF | TGTGCCAGCAGACGGACAGCATCCTATGGCTACACCTTC
. | TRBJ2-3 | TRBV3-1/TRBV3-2 | TRBD2 | CASSQDVAGGLSDTQYF | TGTGCCAGCAGCCAAGATGTAGCGGGGGGGCTTTCCGATACGCAGTATTTT
. | TRBJ2-1 | TRBV4-1 | TRBD2 | CASSQGSLAGGGNEQFF | TGCGCCAGCAGCCAAGGGAGTCTAGCGGGGGGAGGCAATGAGCAGTTCTTC
few | TRBJ2-2 | TRBV5-1 | TRBD1 | CASSYGQAGNTGELFF | TGCGCCAGCAGCTATGGACAGGCGGGGAACACCGGGGAGCTGTTTTTT
once | TRBJ2-7 | TRBV2 | . | CASRGTELYEQYF | TGTGCCAGCAGGGGGACGGAGCTTTACGAGCAGTACTTC
once | TRBJ1-5 | TRBV6-5 | . | CASTRTRDQPQHF | TGTGCCAGCACTAGGACACGCGATCAGCCCCAGCATTTT
. | TRBJ2-6 | TRBV6-5 | . | CASSYSMGPGANVLTF | TGTGCCAGCAGTTACTCGATGGGGCCTGGGGCCAACGTCCTGACTTTC
. | TRBJ2-7 | TRBV15 | TRBD1 | CATSLRDRGNYEQYF | TGTGCCACCAGCCTGAGGGACAGGGGCAACTACGAGCAGTACTTC
. | TRBJ2-3 | TRBV3-1/TRBV3-2 | . | CASSQDVLPSTDTQYF | TGTGCCAGCAGCCAAGATGTGTTACCTAGCACAGATACGCAGTATTTT
. | TRBJ1-3 | TRBV7-9 | . | CASSPQGVSGNTIYF | TGTGCCAGCAGTCCCCAAGGGGTCTCTGGAAACACCATATATTTT
. | TRBJ2-1 | TRBV2 | TRBD2 | CARLETSGNEQFF | TGTGCCAGGCTTGAGACTAGCGGTAATGAGCAGTTCTTC
. | TRBJ1-3 | TRBV7-6 | . | CASSSGRGAGNTIYF | TGTGCCAGCAGCTCCGGTCGGGGGGCTGGAAACACCATATATTTT
. | TRBJ1-1 | TRBV15 | . | CATSRGGSEGYTEAFF | TGTGCCACCAGCAGAGGGGGCTCGGAGGGGTACACTGAAGCTTTCTTT
. | TRBJ1-4 | TRBV4-1 | TRBD1 | CASSRGQGYEKLFF | TGCGCCAGCAGCCGAGGACAGGGGTACGAAAAACTGTTTTTT
. | TRBJ2-2 | TRBV6-2/TRBV6-3 | TRBD2 | CASSPSGDYTGELFF | TGTGCCAGCAGCCCTAGCGGGGACTACACCGGGGAGCTGTTTTTT